What follows are 26 T cell receptor beta chains derived from one specimen sequenced in a study of blood T cells in healthy people across ages. Alongside a J-beta primer mix, a sample-barcoded 5' primer served in a second PCR lasting roughly 6 to 12 cycles. TCRdb called the 5' RACE reads again in MiXCR, with one record for every CDR3 protein. The sample shows around 1,000,000 distinct CDR3 sequences, less than 25% of them seen only once. These same data were also listed under a study on T cells of mothers and their children.

The sequencing sample was made of blood. These receptors were taken from a girl aged 2 to 9 in good health.

The chain is built from TRBV6-2 or TRBV6-3 and TRBJ2-1, with no clear D. The V end was cut by 2 bases, the J end by 3 bases, with 11 bases between. Germline V gives CDR1 MNHEY, CDR2 SVGEGT. CDR3 length: 15 residues. The chain's CDR3 is CASSYDPIFYNEQFF. The CDR3 DNA sequence: TGTGCCAGCAGTTACGATCCGATTTTCTACAATGAGCAGTTCTTC.

The chain joins TRBV29-1 to TRBJ1-1, with D perhaps matching TRBD1 (5 bases). Trimming pared 6 bases from V and 4 bases from J, leaving 9 bases between. The CDR3 is made up of 11 amino acids. The germline V gene encodes CDR1 SQVTM and CDR2 ANQGSEA. Written as DNA, the CDR3 is TGCAGCGTCCGTGACAGCACTGAAGCTTTCTTT. It encodes CSVRDSTEAFF.

The chain uses TRBV9 and TRBJ2-5; D gene uncertain. V was clipped by 0 bases and J by 2 bases, with 8 bases between them. The V gene's germline CDR1 is SGDLS and CDR2 YYNGEE. This CDR3 spans 14 amino acids. As DNA, the CDR3 is TGTGCCAGCAGCGTAGGCGTGGCACAAGAGACCCAGTACTTC. Its protein product is CASSVGVAQETQYF.

This clonotype has only a few counts. The rearrangement links TRBV5-1 to TRBJ2-1; 9 nucleotides line up with TRBD2. CDR3 length: 14 residues. The germline V gene has CDR1 SGHRS and CDR2 YFSETQ. V shed 4 bases, J shed 10 bases, and the junction held 9 bases outside the gene matches. The CDR3 reads CASSIFSGSGEQFF. Here the CDR3 DNA reads TGCGCCAGCAGCATCTTTAGCGGGAGTGGCGAGCAGTTCTTC.

This clonotype was picked up a small number of times. The chain employs TRBV6-1 and TRBJ2-1; 11 bases align to TRBD2. The CDR3 is 19 residues long. Germline V CDR1 and CDR2: MNHNS, SASEGT. Trimming cost V 6 bases and J 1 base; bases outside gene matches: 14. The CDR3, as DNA: TGTGCCAGCAGCCCCCAGGGGCCATTAGCGGGAGGGTCCTACAATGAGCAGTTCTTC. Protein product: CASSPQGPLAGGSYNEQFF.

The chain uses TRBV11-2 and TRBJ2-7; D is undetermined. The DNA end is a closer match to TRBJ2-1, so the J assignment may be wrong. CDR3 length: 12 amino acids. Germline loops: CDR1 SGHAT, CDR2 FQNNGV. Here the CDR3 reads CASSLGAAEQFF. The CDR3 coding sequence is TGTGCCAGCAGCTTAGGAGCTGCTGAGCAGTTCTTC.

Notes on this clonotype: Sequence at one end of the junction differs from germline and may be a read error. The chain is built from TRBV4-1 and TRBJ1-1; D remains unclear. Germline V gene lookup returns CDR1 MGHRA and CDR2 YSYEKL. This CDR3 has 11 residues. This CDR3 is CASSQARRASF. The CDR3 DNA is TGCGCCAGCAGCCAAGCCCGGCGGGCTTCCTTT.

This clonotype turned up a few times. The chain combines TRBV28 with TRBJ2-1, with D unresolved. The tail of the sequence fits TRBJ2-5 better, so the J call may be wrong. Germline V gene sequence: CDR1 MDHEN, CDR2 SYDVKM. The CDR3 loop spans 12 amino acids. CDR3 in DNA: TGTGCCAGCAGTCTCCGTCTTCGGACCCAGTACTTC. Residues: CASSLRLRTQYF.

The V gene is TRBV4-1, the J gene TRBJ2-4; D perhaps matches TRBD2 (5 bases). Trimming took off 4 bases at V and 9 bases at J, with 16 bases between the two ends. This CDR3 has 14 residues. Germline lookup yields CDR1 MGHRA and CDR2 YSYEKL. The CDR3 sequence is CASSPDRTRSIQYF. As DNA, the CDR3 is TGCGCCAGCAGCCCCGACCGGACTCGAAGCATTCAGTACTTC.

This chain uses TRBV7-2 with TRBJ1-3; unclear D gene. This CDR3 is built from 13 residues. V lost 5 bases to trimming and J lost 3 bases, with 8 bases between them. Germline CDR1 is SGHTA and CDR2 is FQGNSA. This CDR3 is CASSPGYGNTIYF. In DNA, the CDR3 is TGTGCCAGCAGCCCAGGCTATGGAAACACCATATATTTT.

This clonotype was picked up a small number of times. The gene calls are TRBV12-3 or TRBV12-4 and TRBJ2-5, with D possibly matching TRBD1 (6 bases). V was cut by 4 bases and J by 3 bases, with 18 bases left in between. The length of the CDR3 is 16 residues. The CDR3 nucleotides are TGTGCCAGCAGTTCTGGACAGCCCCATCTAGAAGAGACCCAGTACTTC. Protein product: CASSSGQPHLEETQYF.

This clonotype was seen more than once but under ten times. The chain has TRBV28 and TRBJ1-2, with D uncertain. V lost 3 bases and J lost 6, with 11 bases in between. Germline V gene data show CDR1 as MDHEN and CDR2 as SYDVKM. This CDR3 region has 13 residues. DNA for the CDR3: TGTGCCAGCAGTTTCCGGACGGCGGATGGCTACACCTTC. Amino acids: CASSFRTADGYTF.

This sequence joins TRBV11-2 and TRBJ2-1; D is perhaps TRBD1 (5 bases). The last part of the DNA fits TRBJ2-7 better; the J call may be wrong. There are 14 residues in the CDR3. Germline CDR1 SGHAT, CDR2 FQNNGV. This CDR3 reads CASSFQGPVYEQYF. Written as DNA, the CDR3 is TGTGCCAGCAGCTTCCAGGGCCCCGTCTACGAGCAGTACTTC.

This clonotype was detected a few times. The chain recombines TRBV27 with TRBJ2-5, with 8 bases fitting TRBD1. CDR1 MNHEY and CDR2 SMNVEV come from the germline V gene (reference sequence). With 7 bases clipped from V and 1 base from J, the junction kept 11 bases outside the gene matches. The CDR3 covers 16 residues. This CDR3 is CASNRGGTGFQETQYF. CDR3 nucleotides: TGTGCCAGCAACCGTGGGGGGACAGGCTTCCAAGAGACCCAGTACTTC.

The V call is TRBV13, the J call TRBJ1-1; perhaps TRBD1 as D (6 bases). The ends were cut back, 3 bases at V and 1 base at J, with 12 bases in the middle. Per germline, CDR1 PRHDT and CDR2 FYEKMQ (reference sequence). This CDR3 has 15 amino acids. CDR3 sequence: CASSFPGHGNTEAFF. In nucleotides, the CDR3 is TGTGCCAGCAGCTTCCCGGGACACGGGAACACTGAAGCTTTCTTT.

The chain recombines TRBV5-6 with TRBJ2-1; TRBD2 aligns across 7 bases. The CDR3 consists of 15 residues. With V trimmed by 3 bases and J by 3 bases, 6 bases remained unmatched. From germline, CDR1 is SGHDT and CDR2 YYEEEE. The CDR3 sequence: CASSYRGGVYNEQFF. The DNA for the CDR3 is TGTGCCAGCAGCTACCGCGGGGGAGTCTACAATGAGCAGTTCTTC.

The genes are TRBV27 and TRBJ2-3; D ambiguous. The CDR3 is 14 residues long. V dropped 0 bases and J dropped 2 bases, with 6 bases sitting between them. The V gene's germline CDR1 is MNHEY and CDR2 SMNVEV (reference sequence). The chain's CDR3 is CASSLSVNTDTQYF. CDR3 sequence (DNA): TGTGCCAGCAGTTTATCCGTCAACACAGATACGCAGTATTTT.

The chain has TRBV20-1 and TRBJ2-5; TRBD2 agrees at 8 bases. V trimming: 0 bases; J trimming: 1 base; junction bases outside the gene matches: 7. CDR3 length: 16 amino acids. The germline CDR1 and CDR2 sequences are DFQATT and SNEGSKA (reference sequence). CDR3 sequence reads: CSARDFRTSTQETQYF. The CDR3 nucleotides are TGCAGTGCTAGAGATTTTAGGACTAGCACCCAAGAGACCCAGTACTTC.

A few counts support this clonotype. This chain connects TRBV2 to TRBJ1-2, with 8 bases lining up with TRBD1. CDR1 is SNHLY and CDR2 is FYNNEI in the germline V gene. V gave up 3 bases and J gave up 8 bases; unmatched junction bases: 5. This CDR3 is built from 13 residues. The CDR3, as DNA: TGTGCCAGCAGTGAGGGACAGGTTGAAGGCTACACCTTC. This sequence encodes CASSEGQVEGYTF.

The chain links TRBV27 to TRBJ2-3; tentatively, D is TRBD1 (6 bases). The germline CDR1 and CDR2 sequences are MNHEY and SMNVEV (reference sequence). This CDR3 comprises 16 residues. The V gene lost 5 bases and the J gene lost 1 base, with 16 bases spanning the gap. The CDR3 DNA reads as TGTGCCAGCAGTCCATCCCCGACAGGCCGCACAGATACGCAGTATTTT. Translating gives CASSPSPTGRTDTQYF.

This clonotype has just one count. The chain is built from TRBV7-9 and TRBJ2-7, with unresolved D. The CDR3 is 12 amino acids. Germline V gives CDR1 SEHNR, CDR2 FQNEAQ (reference sequence). Trimming took 0 bases from V and 7 from J, leaving 7 bases between them. Here the CDR3 reads CASSLAESEQYF. CDR3 nucleotide sequence: TGTGCCAGCAGCTTAGCGGAGTCAGAGCAGTACTTC.

The chain has TRBV12-5 and TRBJ2-7, with TRBD2 as a possible D gene (6 bases). The CDR3 spans 16 residues. Germline V gene sequence: CDR1 LGHNT, CDR2 FRNRAP. V dropped 4 bases and J dropped 2 bases, with 18 bases sitting between them. The CDR3 nucleotides are TGTGCTAGTGGTTCCCCTGGGGGGATCTTCCCCTACGAGCAGTACTTC. Amino acids: CASGSPGGIFPYEQYF.

Notes on this clonotype: Here the CDR3 omits its conserved ending phenylalanine or tryptophan, so a read error is the likely source. V gene TRBV11-2 combines with J gene TRBJ2-1, with D hard to call. This CDR3 region has 13 residues. Trimming took 3 bases from V and 10 from J, leaving 13 bases between them. Germline loops: CDR1 SGHAT, CDR2 FQNNGV. The CDR3 DNA is TGTGCCAGCAGCTTTGCAGGTATGGAGGAGCAGTTCCTC. The encoded protein is CASSFAGMEEQFL.

This clonotype has only a few counts. CDR3 in DNA: TGCAGCGTTAGGGGGCAGGTCAATGAGCAGTTCTTC. Protein: CSVRGQVNEQFF. The chain uses TRBV29-1 and TRBJ2-1, with 7 bases identical to TRBD1. Unmatched junction bases numbered 4, after V lost 5 bases and J lost 6 bases. CDR1 SQVTM and CDR2 ANQGSEA come from the germline V gene. The CDR3 contains 12 residues.

This clonotype was found a few times. This rearrangement joins TRBV7-9 to TRBJ1-3; D not resolved. CDR1 and CDR2 (germline): SEHNR, FQNEAQ (reference sequence). The CDR3 runs 15 residues. The V end was cut by 2 bases, the J end by 2 bases, with 10 bases between. This CDR3 is CASSLFYRAGNTIYF. CDR3 coding DNA: TGTGCCAGCAGCTTATTTTACAGAGCTGGAAACACCATATATTTT.

This clonotype was detected ten times or more. The V gene is TRBV9, the J gene TRBJ2-5; D ambiguous. The CDR3 is made up of 13 amino acids. Deletions cut 2 bases from V and 3 bases from J, with 8 bases between. Germline-derived CDR1 and CDR2 are SGDLS and YYNGEE. The CDR3 sequence is CASSVGTEETQYF. In nucleotides, the CDR3 is TGTGCCAGCAGCGTCGGTACGGAAGAGACCCAGTACTTC.